This passage covers 30 T cell receptor beta chains from one sample sequenced in a study of control samples from healthy donors and cancer patients. The method was immunoSEQ multiplex PCR; TCRdb's version includes in-frame clones alone and lacks a portion of them. The table lists tens of thousands of clones, 94% of them singletons. Sequencing was done on a sample of blood. The receptors were sampled from a woman in her twenties or thirties in good health.

V gene TRBV4-1 combines with J gene TRBJ1-5, with 8 bases identical to TRBD1. The CDR3 extends over 15 amino acids. CDR1 and CDR2 from the germline V gene are MGHRA and YSYEKL. V gave up 2 bases and J gave up 4 bases; unmatched junction bases: 4. The chain's CDR3 is CASSQYRQGNQPQHF. In DNA, the CDR3 is TGCGCCAGCAGCCAATACCGACAGGGGAATCAGCCCCAGCATTTT.

The chain's CDR3 is CASKFSQDYGYTF. The CDR3, as DNA: TGTGCCAGCAAATTCTCCCAAGACTATGGCTACACCTTC. The chain uses TRBV7-2 and TRBJ1-2; D remains unclear. The V gene lost 7 bases and the J gene lost 3 bases, with 12 bases spanning the gap. This CDR3 region has 13 residues. Per germline, CDR1 SGHTA and CDR2 FQGNSA.

V and J are TRBV14 and TRBJ1-5; 8 bases are a match to TRBD1. The CDR3 sequence is 16 residues long. CDR1 and CDR2 from the germline V gene are SGHDN and FVKESK. The trim removed 1 base at V and 2 bases at J, leaving 4 bases unmatched. The CDR3 loop reads CASSQVDRDGNQPQHF. CDR3 coding DNA: TGTGCCAGCAGCCAAGTGGACAGGGATGGCAATCAGCCCCAGCATTTT.

This clone was recorded at least ten times. The V call is TRBV6-6, the J call TRBJ1-1; no reliable D call. Germline lookup yields CDR1 MNHNY and CDR2 SVGAGI (reference sequence). This CDR3 comprises 16 residues. The V and J ends lost 4 bases and 4 bases respectively, with 19 bases between them. The CDR3 DNA reads TGTGCCAGCAGTTTATGGACGGTGGTGATGGGCACTGAAGCTTTCTTT. This sequence encodes CASSLWTVVMGTEAFF.

The rearrangement joins TRBV5-4 to TRBJ2-2, with D maybe TRBD1 (6 bases). Trimming pared 0 bases from V and 8 bases from J, leaving 11 bases between. Germline CDR1 reads SGHNT; CDR2 reads YYREEE (reference sequence). The CDR3 sequence is 14 residues long. CDR3: CASSLEMQGGELFF. CDR3 bases: TGTGCCAGCAGCTTGGAGATGCAGGGGGGGGAGCTGTTTTTT.

The chain carries TRBV18 and TRBJ2-6; D is uncertain. The CDR3 totals 15 residues. From germline, CDR1 is KGHSH and CDR2 LQKENI. V lost 5 bases and J lost 0, with 8 bases in between. The CDR3 protein is CASSNYSSGANVLTF. The CDR3 bases are TGTGCCAGCTCAAATTACAGCTCTGGGGCCAACGTCCTGACTTTC.

This clone was found once. The chain combines TRBV12-3 or TRBV12-4 with TRBJ2-2; D not certain. V dropped 5 bases and J dropped 2 bases, with 6 bases sitting between them. The length of the CDR3 is 13 residues. The CDR3 loop reads CASSPTNTGELFF. The CDR3 DNA follows: TGTGCCAGCAGTCCCACCAACACCGGGGAGCTGTTTTTT.

The chain combines TRBV30 with TRBJ1-6; a possible D gene is TRBD1 (6 bases). Per germline, CDR1 GTSNPN and CDR2 SVGIG (reference sequence). This CDR3 region has 15 residues. The ends were cut back, 2 bases at V and 7 bases at J, with 15 bases in the middle. The CDR3 DNA is TGTGCCTGGAGTCGAGGCCCGCAGGGGAATTCACCCCTCCACTTT. Amino acids: CAWSRGPQGNSPLHF.

The genes are TRBV15 and TRBJ1-2; 7 bases align to TRBD1. The length of the CDR3 is 13 residues. The V and J ends lost 2 bases and 7 bases, in that order; junction bases with no gene match: 4. In germline, CDR1 is LNHNV, CDR2 YYDKDF (reference sequence). CDR3 coding DNA: TGTGCCACCAGCAGACGGGACAGTGTTGGCTACACCTTC. This translates into CATSRRDSVGYTF.

The chain carries TRBV7-9 and TRBJ2-7; no definite D call. This CDR3 contains 16 residues. CDR1 is SEHNR and CDR2 is FQNEAQ in the germline V gene (reference sequence). Trimming removed 5 bases from V and 4 bases from J, with 21 bases in between. For the CDR3, the DNA is TGTGCCAGCAGCCAAAGTTGGCAGAGTCGGTTTTACGAGCAGTACTTC. Residues: CASSQSWQSRFYEQYF.

This chain links TRBV5-5 with TRBJ2-5; D not resolved. Trimming pared 0 bases from V and 0 bases from J, leaving 3 bases between. Looked up from germline, CDR1 is SGHKS and CDR2 is YYEKEE (reference sequence). The CDR3 consists of 13 residues. The DNA for the CDR3 is TGTGCCAGCAGCTTGGGGGACCAAGAGACCCAGTACTTC. It translates to CASSLGDQETQYF.

The rearrangement links TRBV5-1 to TRBJ1-1, with D unresolved. The germline V and J ends were trimmed by 5 bases and 0 bases, with 11 bases remaining between them. The CDR3 length is 14 residues. Germline-derived CDR1 and CDR2 are SGHRS and YFSETQ. The CDR3 loop is CASRGGMVNTEAFF. The DNA for the CDR3 is TGCGCCAGCAGAGGCGGGATGGTGAACACTGAAGCTTTCTTT.

The chain carries TRBV18 and TRBJ1-2, with D possibly TRBD1 on 5 matching bases. Trimming cost V 3 bases and J 6 bases, with 14 bases left between them. Germline V gene sequence: CDR1 KGHSH, CDR2 LQKENI. The CDR3 is 14 residues long. The CDR3 bases are TGTGCCAGCTCACCGGGGGAAGGTGGGAATGGCTACACCTTC. Translation: CASSPGEGGNGYTF.

The V call is TRBV3-1 (or the pseudogene TRBV3-2), the J call TRBJ2-5; 7 bases fit TRBD1. Per germline, CDR1 LGHDT and CDR2 YNNKEL (reference sequence). The CDR3 length is 14 residues. The V and J ends lost 5 bases and 5 bases, in that order; junction bases with no gene match: 8. This CDR3 reads CASSFRQGTETQYF. CDR3 nucleotides: TGTGCCAGCAGCTTTCGACAGGGCACGGAGACCCAGTACTTC.

This clone was seen a few times. The chain combines TRBV7-9 with TRBJ1-1; the D gene is possibly TRBD1 (6 bases). Between the trimmed V and J ends, which lost 10 bases and 0 bases, there was a span of 12 bases. Germline-derived CDR1 and CDR2 are SEHNR and FQNEAQ (reference sequence). The CDR3 is made up of 13 amino acids. The chain's CDR3 is CAIGGAVNTEAFF. The CDR3 nucleotides are TGTGCCATTGGGGGGGCGGTGAACACTGAAGCTTTCTTT.

The chain combines TRBV5-1 with TRBJ1-2, with a tentative D call TRBD1 (5 bases). There are 14 residues in the CDR3. Trimming left V 0 bases short and J 4 bases short, with 10 bases between. CDR1 SGHRS and CDR2 YFSETQ come from the germline V gene. The CDR3 loop is CASSLDKGPYGYTF. The CDR3 bases are TGCGCCAGCAGCTTGGATAAGGGACCCTATGGCTACACCTTC.

The CDR3 DNA sequence: TGTGCCAGCAGCCCCCGCGGACACTCCTACGAGCAGTACTTC. Translation gives CASSPRGHSYEQYF. V usage is TRBV5-6 and J usage is TRBJ2-7; D is possibly TRBD1 (5 bases). Germline loops: CDR1 SGHDT, CDR2 YYEEEE. With 4 bases removed from V and 0 bases from J, the gap between germline ends came to 11 bases. The CDR3 has 14 amino acids.

V gene TRBV19 combines with J gene TRBJ1-1, with TRBD1 identical over 7 bases. The CDR3 sequence is 14 residues long. Losses at the gene ends were 5 bases for V and 1 base for J; bases not matched to a gene: 4. Germline V gives CDR1 LNHDA, CDR2 SQIVND (reference sequence). CDR3 DNA sequence: TGTGCCAGTAGTCCCGGGACAGCGAACACTGAAGCTTTCTTT. Translation: CASSPGTANTEAFF.

The V gene is TRBV27, the J gene TRBJ2-3, with 7 bases identical to TRBD2. Germline loops: CDR1 MNHEY, CDR2 SMNVEV (reference sequence). The CDR3 is 17 residues long. The junction had 11 bases not matched to a gene; V was cut back by 3 bases and J by 2 bases. The CDR3 sequence: CASSLAGASPSTDTQYF. The CDR3 nucleotides read TGTGCCAGCAGTTTGGCGGGAGCCTCACCGTCCACAGATACGCAGTATTTT.

In this sample, this clone turned up once. CDR3 coding DNA: TGTGCCACCAGTGACCTAGGAGGTGAAGCTTTCTTT. This gives the protein CATSDLGGEAFF. The V gene is TRBV24-1, the J gene TRBJ1-1; no firm D call. V lost 4 bases, J lost 7 bases, and 9 bases lay in between. Germline values: CDR1 KGHDR, CDR2 SFDVKD. The CDR3 is made up of 12 amino acids.

The chain joins TRBV6-5 to TRBJ1-2; 7 positions match TRBD1. With V trimmed by 7 bases and J by 2 bases, 10 bases remained unmatched. The germline V gene has CDR1 MNHEY and CDR2 SVGAGI. This CDR3 comprises 15 residues. The CDR3, as DNA: TGTGCCAGCAAGAAAGCCGGGACAGCCAACTATGGCTACACCTTC. Translation: CASKKAGTANYGYTF.

The gene calls are TRBV19 and TRBJ1-3; no reliable D call. The CDR3 consists of 16 residues. The V gene's germline CDR1 is LNHDA and CDR2 SQIVND (reference sequence). Trimming left V 3 bases short and J 0 bases short, with 12 bases between. CDR3 protein: CASSMGPIYSGNTIYF. Here the CDR3 DNA reads TGTGCCAGTAGTATGGGCCCTATCTACTCTGGAAACACCATATATTTT. Full variable domain (missing parts from reference TRBV19 and TRBJ1-3): DGGITQSPKYLFRKEGQNVTLSCEQNLNHDAMYWYRQDPGQGLRLIYYSQIVNDFQKGDIAEGYSVSREKKESFPLTVTSAQKNPTAFYLCASSMGPIYSGNTIYFGEGSWLTVV.

The chain is built from TRBV3-1 (or the pseudogene TRBV3-2) and TRBJ2-2; a possible D gene is TRBD2 (6 bases). Per germline, CDR1 LGHDT and CDR2 YNNKEL (reference sequence). This CDR3 is built from 13 residues. Trimming shortened V by 0 bases and J by 8 bases, and 7 bases separated the two germline ends. The CDR3: CASSQDRGGELFF. CDR3 nucleotide sequence: TGTGCCAGCAGCCAAGATCGGGGGGGGGAGCTGTTTTTT.

The rearrangement joins TRBV7-6 to TRBJ1-2, with D maybe TRBD1 (5 bases). Germline CDR1 reads SGHVS; CDR2 reads FNYEAQ. CDR3 length: 13 amino acids. V was clipped by 1 base and J by 6 bases, with 9 bases between them. The CDR3 is CASSLGQGNGYTF. Here the CDR3 DNA reads TGTGCCAGCAGCTTAGGCCAGGGTAATGGCTACACCTTC.

This CDR3 is CASSAPGSSSGNTIYF. For the CDR3, the DNA is TGTGCCAGCAGCGCCCCCGGGTCCTCCTCTGGAAACACCATATATTTT. The genes are TRBV5-4 and TRBJ1-3; D ambiguous. Germline CDR1 SGHNT, CDR2 YYREEE (reference sequence). Trimming removed 4 bases from V and 0 bases from J, with 14 bases in between. This CDR3 region has 16 residues.

This clone has only one observation. The chain couples TRBV6-2 or TRBV6-3 to TRBJ2-4; the match to TRBD2 covers 8 bases. Germline V gives CDR1 MNHEY, CDR2 SVGEGT. Unmatched junction bases numbered 4, after V lost 6 bases and J lost 9 bases. The CDR3 totals 12 residues. The CDR3 loop reads CASSQRESIQYF. Written as DNA, the CDR3 is TGTGCCAGCAGCCAGCGGGAGAGCATTCAGTACTTC.

The V gene is TRBV15, the J gene TRBJ1-5; D uncertain. V lost 0 bases to trimming and J lost 7 bases, with 4 bases between them. Germline V lookup: CDR1 LNHNV, CDR2 YYDKDF (reference sequence). This CDR3 contains 12 residues. CDR3 sequence reads: CATSRDLQPQHF. The CDR3 DNA reads TGTGCCACCAGCAGAGATCTGCAGCCCCAGCATTTT.

The chain recombines TRBV19 with TRBJ2-6; D perhaps matches TRBD1 (6 bases). The V end lost 6 bases, the J end lost 4 bases, and 13 bases lay between the germline ends. Germline V lookup: CDR1 LNHDA, CDR2 SQIVND (reference sequence). The CDR3 spans 15 residues. The CDR3 loop reads CASSTRGAGANVLTF. CDR3 nucleotides: TGTGCCAGTAGCACCAGGGGTGCGGGGGCCAACGTCCTGACTTTC.

This clone has only one observation. The chain combines TRBV9 with TRBJ2-1; a possible D gene is TRBD2 (6 bases). The CDR3 runs to 17 residues. Per germline, CDR1 SGDLS and CDR2 YYNGEE. Trimming cost V 0 bases and J 5 bases, with 18 bases left between them. The chain's CDR3 is CASSVVEGLKNHNEQFF. Here the CDR3 DNA reads TGTGCCAGCAGCGTAGTGGAGGGGCTCAAGAATCACAATGAGCAGTTCTTC.

This chain connects TRBV10-3 to TRBJ2-3, with D perhaps matching TRBD2 (6 bases). The V gene lost 10 bases and the J gene lost 1 base, with 15 bases spanning the gap. Per germline, CDR1 ENHRY and CDR2 SYGVKD. The CDR3 loop spans 14 amino acids. The CDR3 protein is CATKLAWGTDTQYF. Here the CDR3 DNA reads TGTGCCACCAAACTAGCATGGGGCACAGATACGCAGTATTTT.